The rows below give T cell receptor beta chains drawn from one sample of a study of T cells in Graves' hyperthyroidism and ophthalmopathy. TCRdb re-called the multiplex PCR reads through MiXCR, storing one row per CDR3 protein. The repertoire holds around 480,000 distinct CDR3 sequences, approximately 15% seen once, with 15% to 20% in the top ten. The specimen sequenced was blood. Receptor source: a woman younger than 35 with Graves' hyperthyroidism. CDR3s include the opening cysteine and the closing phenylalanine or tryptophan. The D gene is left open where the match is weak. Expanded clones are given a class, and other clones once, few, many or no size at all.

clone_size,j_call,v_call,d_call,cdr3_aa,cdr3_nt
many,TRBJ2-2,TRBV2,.,CASKEGTNTGELFF,TGTGCCAGCAAGGAGGGGACGAACACCGGGGAGCTGTTTTTT
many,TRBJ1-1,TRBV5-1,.,CASSGHEGGGTEAFF,TGCGCCAGCAGCGGACACGAGGGCGGCGGCACTGAAGCTTTCTTT
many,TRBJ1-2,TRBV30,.,CAWSSLGPEGYTF,TGTGCCTGGAGTTCGCTCGGGCCAGAAGGCTACACCTTC
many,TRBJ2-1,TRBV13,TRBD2,CASTLGGGVQFF,TGTGCCAGCACCCTAGGCGGGGGGGTGCAGTTCTTC
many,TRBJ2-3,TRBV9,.,CASSAERTGIDTQYF,TGTGCCAGCAGCGCGGAGCGGACGGGCATAGATACGCAGTATTTT
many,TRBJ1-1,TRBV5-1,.,CASRGAFF,TGCGCCAGCAGGGGAGCTTTCTTT
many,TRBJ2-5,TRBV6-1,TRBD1,CASSRQGQETQYF,TGTGCCAGCAGCAGACAGGGCCAAGAGACCCAGTACTTC
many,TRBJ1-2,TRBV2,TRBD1,CASSREDRGYDGYTF,TGTGCCAGCAGCCGAGAGGACAGGGGATATGATGGCTACACCTTC
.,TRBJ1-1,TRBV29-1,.,CSVRDPGRGNTEAFF,TGCAGCGTTAGAGATCCGGGCAGGGGGAACACTGAAGCTTTCTTT
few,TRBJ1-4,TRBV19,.,CASSTPGSANEKLFF,TGTGCCAGTAGTACGCCGGGGTCGGCTAATGAAAAACTGTTTTTT
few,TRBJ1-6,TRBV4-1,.,CASSSPGGLNSPLHF,TGCGCCAGCAGCTCGCCTGGGGGGCTTAATTCACCCCTCCACTTT
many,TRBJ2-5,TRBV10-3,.,CAISEKRQGIQETQYF,TGTGCCATCAGTGAAAAGAGACAAGGGATCCAAGAGACCCAGTACTTC
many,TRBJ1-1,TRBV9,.,CASSVGTGNTEAFF,TGTGCCAGCAGCGTCGGGACGGGAAACACTGAAGCTTTCTTT
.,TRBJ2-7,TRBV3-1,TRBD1,CASSGRGQGAEQYF,TGTGCCAGCAGCGGACGGGGACAGGGGGCCGAGCAGTACTTC
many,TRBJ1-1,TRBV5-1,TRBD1,CASSRQGLNTEAFF,TGCGCCAGCAGCAGACAGGGACTTAACACTGAAGCTTTCTTT
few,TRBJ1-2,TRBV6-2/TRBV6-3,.,CASLGANYGYTF,TGTGCCAGCCTAGGGGCCAACTATGGCTACACCTTC
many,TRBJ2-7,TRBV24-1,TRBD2,CATSEGGTSGRYEQYF,TGTGCCACCAGTGAAGGCGGGACTAGCGGGAGGTACGAGCAGTACTTC
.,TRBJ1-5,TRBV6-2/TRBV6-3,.,CASTAPRAGNNQPQHF,TGTGCCAGCACCGCTCCCCGGGCGGGGAACAATCAGCCCCAGCATTTT
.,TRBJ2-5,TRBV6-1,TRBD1,CASSEAGTGEETQYF,TGTGCCAGCAGTGAAGCCGGGACAGGGGAAGAGACCCAGTACTTC
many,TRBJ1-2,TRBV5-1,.,CASSFQRNYGYTF,TGCGCCAGCAGCTTCCAGAGAAACTATGGCTACACCTTC